This T cell receptor beta chain comes out of a study of glioma-infiltrating T cells (TCRdb year 2016). About the study as a whole: Glioma tissue, non-neoplastic brain tissue and matched peripheral blood mononuclear cells were used as sources from which TCR alpha- and beta-chain repertoires were sequenced. To gauge divergence between tissue and blood T-cell populations, every tissue-infiltrating repertoire was compared against the peripheral blood repertoire from the same patient. Three low-grade glioma patients, about 8 primary glioblastoma patients, and three non-glioma patients who contributed non-neoplastic brain tissue made up the paired cohort. Beyond this particular receptor, the publication reports: VJ-independent divergence between tissue and blood was lower than expected in non-neoplastic patients but higher than expected in all gliomas, particularly low-grade gliomas. The group comparisons were based on small numbers of patients: three non-neoplastic, three low-grade glioma and roughly eight glioblastoma patients. Very few CDR3 sequences were found to be shared between tissue and blood, and this scarcity was attributed to high CDR3 diversity and limited sampling.

CDR1 MGHDK and CDR2 SYGVNS are derived from the germline V gene. V is pared back by 4 bases and J by 6 bases, with 6 bases lying between the germline termini. Its CDR3 holds 12 amino acids, cysteine through phenylalanine. The only DNA kept is the CDR3, 36 bases in frame from the first base. In its sample, this clonotype was seen a few times. Its binding antigen is unknown. No clone much larger than this one lies a single base away; base qualities are absent. TCR alpha and beta CDR3 regions were amplified with the iRepertoire nested amplicon-rescue multiplex PCR (arm-PCR) platform from RNA. The input for one-step reverse transcription and amplification was roughly 100-450 ng of either tissue mRNA or PBMC total RNA. Following bead purification, Illumina adapters were added by a secondary multiplex PCR, and libraries between 200 and 400 bp were gel-purified. Internal 6-nucleotide barcodes were carried by the libraries and were used for demultiplexing. Libraries were sequenced on an Illumina MiSeq with 2x220 or 2x250 nucleotide paired-end reads. Under the source paper's analysis protocol: Paired reads were merged using FLASH 1.2.11 and were aligned to the GRCh37 human genome using BWA-MEM, after which TRA and TRB reads were extracted. V and J assignment used an IMGT-derived reference of cassette sequences and CDR3 motifs that included pseudogenes. Reads were translated in three frames, and productive CDR3s were defined by a C…FGXG motif without stop codons. A clonotype was defined as a unique combination of a V-J cassette pair and a CDR3 amino acid sequence. Reads were filtered by Hamming distance, with the threshold set by the sequence error rate of each sample in mapped regions. TCRdb trimmed the raw reads at Q25, called clones with MiXCR and kept productive beta chains. One record per CDR3 amino acid sequence lists the most common genes and DNA. V and J calls and clone size were set by TCRdb, not the authors. The sample profile shows under 150,000 distinct CDR3 sequences; roughly a quarter of them were found once. Jointly, the top ten make up approximately 26% of the sample.

The source material was glioma tissue, nonneoplastic brain tissue, or PBMCs (not recorded which). The clonotype was recovered from a human donor with low-grade glioma or glioblastoma, undergoing nonglioma brain surgery, or in good health (not recorded which). This receptor chain uses TRBV25-1 and TRBJ2-2; the D gene cannot be resolved reliably. The base sequence is TGTGCCAGCAGTGGTATCCCCGGGGAGCTGTTTTTT. This gives the protein CASSGIPGELFF.